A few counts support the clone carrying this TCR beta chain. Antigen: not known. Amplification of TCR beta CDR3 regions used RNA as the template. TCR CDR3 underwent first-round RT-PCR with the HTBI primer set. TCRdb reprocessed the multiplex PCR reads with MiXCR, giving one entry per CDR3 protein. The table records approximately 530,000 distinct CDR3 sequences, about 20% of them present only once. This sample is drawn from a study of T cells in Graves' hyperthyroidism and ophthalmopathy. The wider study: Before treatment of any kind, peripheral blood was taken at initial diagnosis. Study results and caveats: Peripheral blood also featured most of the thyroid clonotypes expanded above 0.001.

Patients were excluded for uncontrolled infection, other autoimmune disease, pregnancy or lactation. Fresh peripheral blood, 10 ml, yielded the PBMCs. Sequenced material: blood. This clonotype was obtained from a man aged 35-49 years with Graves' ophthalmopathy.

In DNA, the CDR3 is TGTGCCAGCAGCCAAGAGGGAAACTATGGCTACACCTTC. The encoded protein is CASSQEGNYGYTF. This sequence joins TRBV3-1 and TRBJ1-2; D ambiguous. Germline CDR1 reads LGHDT; CDR2 reads YNNKEL (reference sequence). This CDR3 spans 13 amino acids. The ends were cut back, 0 bases at V and 2 bases at J, with 4 bases in the middle.